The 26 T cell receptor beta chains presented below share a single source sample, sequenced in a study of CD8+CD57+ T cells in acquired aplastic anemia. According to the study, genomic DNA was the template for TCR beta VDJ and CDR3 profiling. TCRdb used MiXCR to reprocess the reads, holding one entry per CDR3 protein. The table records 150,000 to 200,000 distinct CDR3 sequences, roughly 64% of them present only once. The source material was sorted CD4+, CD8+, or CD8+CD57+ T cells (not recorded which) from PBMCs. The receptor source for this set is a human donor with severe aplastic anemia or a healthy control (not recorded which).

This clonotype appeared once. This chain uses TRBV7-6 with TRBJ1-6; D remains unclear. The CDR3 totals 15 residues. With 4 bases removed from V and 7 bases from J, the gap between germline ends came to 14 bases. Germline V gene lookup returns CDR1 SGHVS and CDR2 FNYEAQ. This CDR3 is CASSSQAWSNSPLHF. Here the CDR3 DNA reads TGTGCCAGCAGCTCCCAAGCATGGTCCAATTCACCCCTCCACTTT.

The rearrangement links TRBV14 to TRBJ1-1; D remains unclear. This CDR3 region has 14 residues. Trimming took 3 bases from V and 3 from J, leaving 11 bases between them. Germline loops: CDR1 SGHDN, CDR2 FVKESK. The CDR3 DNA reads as TGTGCCAGCAGCCATCACGGGGAGTACACTGAAGCTTTCTTT. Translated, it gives CASSHHGEYTEAFF. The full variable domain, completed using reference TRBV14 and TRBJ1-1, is EAGVTQFPSHSVIEKGQTVTLRCDPISGHDNLYWYRRVMGKEIKFLLHFVKESKQDESGMPNNRFLAERTGGTYSTLKVQPAELEDSGVYFCASSHHGEYTEAFFGQGTRLTVV.

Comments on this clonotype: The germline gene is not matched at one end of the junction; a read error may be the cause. The DNA for the CDR3 is TGTGCTAGCAGCTGGGGGACAGGGGCGTTCAATGAGCAGTTCTTC. Residues: CASSWGTGAFNEQFF. The V call is TRBV7-7, the J call TRBJ2-1, with 10 bases that match TRBD1. The CDR3 has 15 amino acids. Germline values: CDR1 SSHAT, CDR2 FNYEAQ (reference sequence).

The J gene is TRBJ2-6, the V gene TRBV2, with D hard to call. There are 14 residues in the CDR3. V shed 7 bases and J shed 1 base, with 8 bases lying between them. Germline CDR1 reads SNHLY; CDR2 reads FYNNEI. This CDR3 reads CASMKQSGANVLTF. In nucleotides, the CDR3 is TGTGCCAGCATGAAGCAATCTGGGGCCAACGTCCTGACTTTC.

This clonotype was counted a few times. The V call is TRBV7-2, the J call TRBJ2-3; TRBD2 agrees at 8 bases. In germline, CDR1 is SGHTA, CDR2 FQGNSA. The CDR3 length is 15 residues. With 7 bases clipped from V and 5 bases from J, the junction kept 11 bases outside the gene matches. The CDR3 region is CASTLDGGARDTQYF. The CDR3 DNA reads TGTGCCAGCACCTTGGACGGGGGGGCCCGAGATACGCAGTATTTT.

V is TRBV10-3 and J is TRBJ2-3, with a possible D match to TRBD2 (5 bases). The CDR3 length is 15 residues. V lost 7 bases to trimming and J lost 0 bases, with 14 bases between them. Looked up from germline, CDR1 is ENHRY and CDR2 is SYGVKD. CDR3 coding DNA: TGTGCCATCACCGAGTCGGGGTCTAGCACAGATACGCAGTATTTT. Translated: CAITESGSSTDTQYF.

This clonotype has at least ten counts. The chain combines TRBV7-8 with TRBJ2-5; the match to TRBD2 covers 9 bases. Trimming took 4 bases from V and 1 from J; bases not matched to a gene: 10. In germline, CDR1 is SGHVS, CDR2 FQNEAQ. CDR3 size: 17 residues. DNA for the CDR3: TGTGCCAGCAGCTCCCCAGAGCCACTAGCGGGCCAAGAGACCCAGTACTTC. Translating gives CASSSPEPLAGQETQYF.

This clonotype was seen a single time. Here the CDR3 reads CSARGDREYEQYV. CDR3 DNA: TGCAGTGCTAGGGGTGACAGGGAATACGAGCAGTACGTC. This rearrangement joins TRBV20-1 to TRBJ2-7, with 7 bases that match TRBD1. V trimming: 3 bases; J trimming: 4 bases; junction bases outside the gene matches: 6. This CDR3 is 13 amino acids long. CDR1 and CDR2 from the germline V gene are DFQATT and SNEGSKA (reference sequence).

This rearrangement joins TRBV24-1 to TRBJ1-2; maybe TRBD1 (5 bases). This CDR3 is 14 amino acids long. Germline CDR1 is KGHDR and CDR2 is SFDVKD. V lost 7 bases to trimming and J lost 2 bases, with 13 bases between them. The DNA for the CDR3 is TGTGCCACCAGAGGGGAAGGGCGGAACTATGGCTACACCTTC. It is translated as CATRGEGRNYGYTF.

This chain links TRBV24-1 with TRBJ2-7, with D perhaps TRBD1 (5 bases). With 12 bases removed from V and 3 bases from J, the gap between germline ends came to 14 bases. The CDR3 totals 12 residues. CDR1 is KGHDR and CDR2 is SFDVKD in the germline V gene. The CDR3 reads CAGASWHYEQYF. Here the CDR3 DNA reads TGTGCCGGGGCCTCCTGGCACTACGAGCAGTACTTC.

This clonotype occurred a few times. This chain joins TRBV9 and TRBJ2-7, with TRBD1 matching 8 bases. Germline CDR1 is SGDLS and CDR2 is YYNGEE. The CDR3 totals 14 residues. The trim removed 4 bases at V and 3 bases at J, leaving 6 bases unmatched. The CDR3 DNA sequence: TGTGCCAGCAGCCACCGGGACAGGAACTACGAGCAGTACTTC. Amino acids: CASSHRDRNYEQYF.

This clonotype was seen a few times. CDR3: CASSGDVQNTEAFF. The CDR3 DNA sequence: TGCGCCAGCAGTGGGGACGTTCAGAACACTGAAGCTTTCTTT. The chain employs TRBV10-1 and TRBJ1-1; TRBD1 is a possible D gene (5 bases). The germline V and J ends were trimmed by 4 bases and 1 base, with 10 bases remaining between them. The germline gives CDR1 WNHNN, CDR2 SYGVQD (reference sequence). The CDR3 is 14 residues long.

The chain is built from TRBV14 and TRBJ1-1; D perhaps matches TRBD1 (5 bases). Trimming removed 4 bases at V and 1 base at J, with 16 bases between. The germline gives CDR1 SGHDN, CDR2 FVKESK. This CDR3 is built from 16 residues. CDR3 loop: CASSPLSTAQNTEAFF. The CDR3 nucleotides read TGTGCCAGCAGCCCCCTGTCGACAGCCCAGAACACTGAAGCTTTCTTT.

CDR3 residues: CSADADTQYF. DNA of the CDR3: TGCAGTGCTGACGCAGATACGCAGTATTTT. This chain joins TRBV20-1 and TRBJ2-3; D ambiguous. Trimming cost V 5 bases and J 4 bases, with 4 bases left between them. Germline CDR1 and CDR2: DFQATT and SNEGSKA (reference sequence). The CDR3 consists of 10 residues.

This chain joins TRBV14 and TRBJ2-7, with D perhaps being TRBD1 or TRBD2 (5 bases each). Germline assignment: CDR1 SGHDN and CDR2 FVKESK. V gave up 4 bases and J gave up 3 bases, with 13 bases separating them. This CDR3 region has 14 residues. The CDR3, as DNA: TGTGCCAGCAGCCCGGGACCGAGGGACTACGAGCAGTACTTC. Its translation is CASSPGPRDYEQYF. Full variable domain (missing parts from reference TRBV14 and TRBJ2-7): EAGVTQFPSHSVIEKGQTVTLRCDPISGHDNLYWYRRVMGKEIKFLLHFVKESKQDESGMPNNRFLAERTGGTYSTLKVQPAELEDSGVYFCASSPGPRDYEQYFGPGTRLTVT.

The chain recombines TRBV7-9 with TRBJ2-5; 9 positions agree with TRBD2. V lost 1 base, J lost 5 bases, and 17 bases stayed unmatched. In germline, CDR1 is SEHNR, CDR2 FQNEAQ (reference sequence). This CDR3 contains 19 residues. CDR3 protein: CASSLGASGDGLSGETQYF. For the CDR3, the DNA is TGTGCCAGCAGCTTAGGGGCTAGCGGGGACGGCCTGTCCGGGGAGACCCAGTACTTC.

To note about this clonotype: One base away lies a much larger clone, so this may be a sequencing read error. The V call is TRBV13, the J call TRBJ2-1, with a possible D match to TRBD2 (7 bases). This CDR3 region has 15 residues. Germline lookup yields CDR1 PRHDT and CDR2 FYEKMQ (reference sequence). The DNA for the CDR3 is TGTGCCAGCAGCTTGGGGGGGGGGGCTGACAATGAGCAGTCCTTC. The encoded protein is CASSLGGGADNEQSF.

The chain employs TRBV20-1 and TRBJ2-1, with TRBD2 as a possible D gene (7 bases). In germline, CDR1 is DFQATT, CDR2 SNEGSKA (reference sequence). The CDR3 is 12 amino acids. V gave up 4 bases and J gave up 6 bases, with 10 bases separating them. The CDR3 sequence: CSATGGPNEQFF. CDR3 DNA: TGCAGTGCTACCGGGGGGCCCAATGAGCAGTTCTTC.

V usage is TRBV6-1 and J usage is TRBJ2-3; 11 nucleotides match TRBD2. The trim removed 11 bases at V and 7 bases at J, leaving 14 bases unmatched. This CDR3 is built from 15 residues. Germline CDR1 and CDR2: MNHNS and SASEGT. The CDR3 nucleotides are TGTGCCGGCGGAAAACTAGCGGGAGAAACAAATACGCAGTATTTT. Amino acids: CAGGKLAGETNTQYF.

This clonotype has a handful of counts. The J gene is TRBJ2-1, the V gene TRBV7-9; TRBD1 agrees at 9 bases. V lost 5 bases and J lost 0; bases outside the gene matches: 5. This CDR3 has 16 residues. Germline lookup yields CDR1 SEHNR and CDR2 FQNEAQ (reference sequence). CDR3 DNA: TGTGCCAGCAGCCCAGGGACAGGGCCCTCCTACAATGAGCAGTTCTTC. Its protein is CASSPGTGPSYNEQFF. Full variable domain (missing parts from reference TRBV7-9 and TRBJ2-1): DTGVSQNPRHKITKRGQNVTFRCDPISEHNRLYWYRQTLGQGPEFLTYFQNEAQLEKSRLLSDRFSAERPKGSFSTLEIQRTEQGDSAMYLCASSPGTGPSYNEQFFGPGTRLTVL.

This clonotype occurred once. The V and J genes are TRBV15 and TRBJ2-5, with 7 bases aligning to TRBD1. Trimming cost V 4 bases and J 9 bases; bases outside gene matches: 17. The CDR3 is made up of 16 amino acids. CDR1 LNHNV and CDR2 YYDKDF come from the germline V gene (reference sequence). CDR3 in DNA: TGTGCCACCAGCAAAAGAGGACAGGAAGGGTTTCAGCCCCAGTACTTC. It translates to CATSKRGQEGFQPQYF.

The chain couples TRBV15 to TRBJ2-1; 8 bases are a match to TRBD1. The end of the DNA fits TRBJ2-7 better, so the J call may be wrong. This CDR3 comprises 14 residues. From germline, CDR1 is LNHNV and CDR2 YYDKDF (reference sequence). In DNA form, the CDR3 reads TGTGCCACCAGCAGGGACAGGGTGATGAACGAGCAGTACTTC. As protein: CATSRDRVMNEQYF.

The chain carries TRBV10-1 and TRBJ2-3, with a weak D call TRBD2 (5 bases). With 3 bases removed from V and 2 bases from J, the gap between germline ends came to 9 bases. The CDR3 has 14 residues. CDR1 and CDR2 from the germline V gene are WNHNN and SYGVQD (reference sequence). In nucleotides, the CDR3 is TGCGCCAGCAGTGACGGGGAATCCACAGATACGCAGTATTTT. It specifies CASSDGESTDTQYF.

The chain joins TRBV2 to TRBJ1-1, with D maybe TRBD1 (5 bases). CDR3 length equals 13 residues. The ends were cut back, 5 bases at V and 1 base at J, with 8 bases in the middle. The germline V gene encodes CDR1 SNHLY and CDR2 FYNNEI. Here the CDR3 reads CASSKDKNTEAFF. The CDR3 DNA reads TGTGCCAGCAGTAAGGACAAGAACACTGAAGCTTTCTTT.

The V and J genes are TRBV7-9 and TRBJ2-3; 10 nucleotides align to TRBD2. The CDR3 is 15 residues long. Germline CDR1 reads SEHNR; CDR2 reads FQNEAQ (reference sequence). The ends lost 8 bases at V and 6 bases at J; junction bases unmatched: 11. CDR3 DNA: TGTGCCAGCGGCCCAGCGGGGGGGCCGGTTGATACGCAGTATTTT. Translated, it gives CASGPAGGPVDTQYF.

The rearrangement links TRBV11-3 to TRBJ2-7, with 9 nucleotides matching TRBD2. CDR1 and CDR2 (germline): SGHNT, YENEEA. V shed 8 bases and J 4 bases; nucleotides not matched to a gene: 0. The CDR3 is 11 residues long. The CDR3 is CASAGGYEQYF. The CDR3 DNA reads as TGTGCCAGCGCGGGAGGGTACGAGCAGTACTTC.